This passage covers 8 T cell receptor beta chains from one sample sequenced in a study of tumour-infiltrating T cells in Burkitt lymphoma. The protocol was immunoSEQ multiplex PCR, while the TCRdb copy is restricted to in-frame clones and leaves out a portion. Found here are approximately 46,000 clones, less than 40% of them singletons; the top ten hold 2.9%. Sequencing was performed on tumor tissue. All receptors derive from a human donor with Burkitt lymphoma.

The sample holds a few counts of this clone. This chain joins TRBV5-4 and TRBJ2-3; 9 bases match TRBD2. Germline CDR1 SGHNT, CDR2 YYREEE (reference sequence). V was clipped by 3 bases and J by 5 bases; unmatched bases: 10. This CDR3 spans 16 amino acids. The CDR3 DNA reads as TGTGCCAGCAGCTCGTCGGCGGGGGGGCCGGAAGATACGCAGTATTTT. Its protein product is CASSSSAGGPEDTQYF.

This clone was detected only a few times. This chain uses TRBV9 with TRBJ1-1; TRBD1 aligns across 8 bases. Trimming took 0 bases from V and 1 from J; bases not matched to a gene: 8. The CDR3 extends over 17 amino acids. Germline V gene sequence: CDR1 SGDLS, CDR2 YYNGEE. The CDR3 DNA reads TGTGCCAGCAGCGTAGGAGGGGGGGGACAGGCGAACACTGAAGCTTTCTTT. It specifies CASSVGGGGQANTEAFF. Full variable domain (rest looked up from reference TRBV9 and TRBJ1-1): DSGVTQTPKHLITATGQRVTLRCSPRSGDLSVYWYQQSLDQGLQFLIQYYNGEERAKGNILERFSAQQFPDLHSELNLSSLELGDSALYFCASSVGGGGQANTEAFFGQGTRLTVV.

The gene calls are TRBV5-1 and TRBJ2-3, with 13 bases lining up with TRBD2. This CDR3 contains 15 residues. Germline values: CDR1 SGHRS, CDR2 YFSETQ. The junction had 2 bases not matched to a gene; V was cut back by 5 bases and J by 2 bases. The CDR3 DNA is TGCGCCAGCAGGGGACTAGCGGGGAACACAGATACGCAGTATTTT. Amino acids: CASRGLAGNTDTQYF.

J is TRBJ2-2 and V is TRBV4-3, with D uncertain. Germline lookup yields CDR1 LGHNA and CDR2 YSLEER. V gave up 0 bases and J gave up 0 bases, with 17 bases separating them. The CDR3 loop spans 19 amino acids. DNA for the CDR3: TGCGCCAGCAGCCAAGAGTTCGTTCCCGGAAATGCGAACACCGGGGAGCTGTTTTTT. Amino acid sequence: CASSQEFVPGNANTGELFF.

The V and J genes are TRBV10-1 and TRBJ1-5, with D unresolved. The length of the CDR3 is 15 residues. Germline CDR1 WNHNN, CDR2 SYGVQD (reference sequence). V lost 6 bases to trimming and J lost 3 bases, with 15 bases between them. CDR3 sequence: CASSPAVAHNQPQHF. Written as DNA, the CDR3 is TGCGCCAGCAGCCCGGCCGTGGCGCACAATCAGCCCCAGCATTTT.

This clone was seen only a few times. The chain recombines TRBV28 with TRBJ1-1; possibly TRBD1 for D (6 bases). The CDR3 has 13 amino acids. Germline V CDR1 and CDR2: MDHEN, SYDVKM. Between the trimmed V and J ends, which lost 6 bases and 1 base, there was a span of 9 bases. The CDR3 DNA follows: TGTGCCAGCAGGCGGACAGCGAACACTGAAGCTTTCTTT. Translating it yields CASRRTANTEAFF.

There are a few counts of this clone. The chain couples TRBV28 to TRBJ2-1, with TRBD1 as a possible D gene (5 bases). The CDR3 totals 13 residues. Trimming stripped 8 bases from V and 1 base from J, with 9 bases between. CDR1 is MDHEN and CDR2 is SYDVKM in the germline V gene. CDR3 in amino acids: CASRQTSYNEQFF. The CDR3 bases are TGTGCCAGCCGACAGACTTCCTACAATGAGCAGTTCTTC.

This chain connects TRBV11-2 to TRBJ2-1; 9 positions match TRBD2. Germline V CDR1 and CDR2: SGHAT, FQNNGV. V gave up 4 bases and J gave up 3 bases; unmatched junction bases: 7. The CDR3 consists of 16 residues. The CDR3 DNA is TGTGCCAGCAGCTCTCATAGCGGGGGCCACTACAATGAGCAGTTCTTC. Its translation: CASSSHSGGHYNEQFF.